This T cell receptor (beta chain) was captured in a study of cytotoxic CD8 clonotypes in ibrutinib-treated CLL. Notes on the study in general: Higher circulating CD8+ T-cell counts strongly accompanied higher baseline clonality, above age-matched healthy donors. Upon ibrutinib response clonality rose, and upon progression it fell back toward baseline.

The CDR3 is made up of 13 amino acids. Trimming cost V 1 base and J 5 bases, with 8 bases left between them. The germline CDR1 and CDR2 sequences are MGHRA and YSYEKL. Details on this clone: No antigen is known for it.

Profiling relied on immunoSEQ multiplex PCR, and the TCRdb table lists in-frame clones only, not all of them. The repertoire holds roughly 110,000 clones, 58% seen once, with about 40% in the top ten. Specimen: PBMCs, collected after 24 months of ibrutinib treatment. This clonotype was sampled from a human donor with chronic lymphocytic leukemia. J is TRBJ1-2 and V is TRBV4-1; D not certain. The CDR3 region is CASSQGTAYGYTF. The CDR3 DNA reads TGCGCCAGCAGCCAAGGGACCGCTTATGGCTACACCTTC.